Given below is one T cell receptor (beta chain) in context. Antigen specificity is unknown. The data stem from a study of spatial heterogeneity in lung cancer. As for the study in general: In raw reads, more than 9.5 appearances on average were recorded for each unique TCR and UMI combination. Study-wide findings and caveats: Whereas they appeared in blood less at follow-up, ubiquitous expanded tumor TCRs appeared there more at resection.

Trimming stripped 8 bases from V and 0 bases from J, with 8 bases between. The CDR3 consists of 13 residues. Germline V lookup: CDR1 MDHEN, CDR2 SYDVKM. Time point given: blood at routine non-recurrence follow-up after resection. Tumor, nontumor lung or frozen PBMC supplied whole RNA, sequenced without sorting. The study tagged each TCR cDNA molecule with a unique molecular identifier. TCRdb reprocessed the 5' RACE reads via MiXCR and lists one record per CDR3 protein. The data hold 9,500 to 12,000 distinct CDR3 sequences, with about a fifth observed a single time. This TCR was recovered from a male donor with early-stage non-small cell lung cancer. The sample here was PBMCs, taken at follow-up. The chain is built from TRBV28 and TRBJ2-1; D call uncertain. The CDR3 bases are TGTGCCAGCGGGTTTAGCTCCTACAATGAGCAGTTCTTC. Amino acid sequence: CASGFSSYNEQFF.